Listed here are 10 T cell receptor beta chains from one sample, sequenced in a study of cytomegalovirus exposure and HLA in healthy donors. The primer mix had 60 Vbeta and 13 Jbeta primers. TCRdb's table, derived via immunoSEQ multiplex PCR, lists solely in-frame clones and lacks some. The sample includes about 57,000 clones, around 83% of them seen just once. The sequenced sample consisted of PBMCs. The source is a man under 40 in good health and CMV-seronegative.

This clone was seen once. The chain has TRBV19 and TRBJ2-7, with a tentative D call TRBD1 (5 bases). The CDR3 length is 13 residues. Germline CDR1 reads LNHDA; CDR2 reads SQIVND (reference sequence). Trimming pared 3 bases from V and 1 base from J, leaving 7 bases between. CDR3 in amino acids: CASSIQGSYEQYF. CDR3 coding DNA: TGTGCCAGTAGTATCCAGGGATCCTACGAGCAGTACTTC.

The rearrangement uses TRBV5-4 and TRBJ2-7; D call uncertain. The V end lost 4 bases, the J end lost 1 base, and 18 bases lay between the germline ends. The CDR3 extends over 16 amino acids. Germline CDR1 SGHNT, CDR2 YYREEE (reference sequence). The CDR3 protein is CASSDRDWPGSYEQYF. The CDR3 DNA reads TGTGCCAGCAGCGATCGAGACTGGCCCGGGTCCTACGAGCAGTACTTC. Filled out from reference TRBV5-4 and TRBJ2-7, the complete variable domain reads ETGVTQSPTHLIKTRGQQVTLRCSSQSGHNTVSWYQQALGQGPQFIFQYYREEENGRGNFPPRFSGLQFPNYSSELNVNALELDDSALYLCASSDRDWPGSYEQYFGPGTRLTVT.

This chain connects TRBV7-9 to TRBJ2-3, with D possibly being TRBD1 (6 bases). The germline V gene encodes CDR1 SEHNR and CDR2 FQNEAQ (reference sequence). V gave up 0 bases and J gave up 6 bases, with 10 bases separating them. CDR3 length: 14 amino acids. The CDR3 spells CASSLATGRDTQYF. CDR3 DNA: TGTGCCAGCAGCTTAGCCACAGGGCGGGATACGCAGTATTTT.

The chain links TRBV7-2 to TRBJ2-7; a possible D gene is TRBD1 (5 bases). The CDR3 length is 13 residues. From germline, CDR1 is SGHTA and CDR2 FQGNSA. V was cut by 2 bases and J by 6 bases, with 11 bases left in between. CDR3 in amino acids: CASSLSRVGEQYF. CDR3 nucleotide sequence: TGTGCCAGCAGCTTAAGCAGGGTGGGCGAGCAGTACTTC.

Comments on this clone: The junction differs from germline at one of its ends, possibly a read error. The gene calls are TRBV30 and TRBJ1-6, with 8 bases matching TRBD1. Germline V gives CDR1 GTSNPN, CDR2 SVGIG (reference sequence). The CDR3 loop spans 15 amino acids. In DNA form, the CDR3 reads TGTGCCCGGAGTCCGCGACAGGGGCCCGGTTCACCCCTCCACTTT. Translating gives CARSPRQGPGSPLHF.

The chain recombines TRBV19 with TRBJ2-7; D is undetermined. The V gene's germline CDR1 is LNHDA and CDR2 SQIVND (reference sequence). Between the trimmed V and J ends, which lost 0 bases and 7 bases, there was a span of 16 bases. The CDR3 covers 15 residues. DNA of the CDR3: TGTGCCAGTAGTATAGATCTTAGGAGAGTGGGTGAGCAGTACTTC. Its translation: CASSIDLRRVGEQYF.

The rearrangement uses TRBV21-1 and TRBJ2-7; the table's D call, TRBD1, was not checked against the DNA. TRBV21-1 constitutes a pseudogene. This CDR3 region has 16 residues. The CDR3 protein is CASSARDRPRACEQYF. DNA for the CDR3: TGTGCCAGCAGCGCGCGAGACAGGCCCCGGGCGTGCGAGCAGTACTTC.

This clone appeared a single time. This chain links TRBV5-4 with TRBJ2-3; D perhaps matches TRBD2 (7 bases). V lost 6 bases and J 1 base, leaving 12 bases between the germline ends. CDR1 SGHNT and CDR2 YYREEE come from the germline V gene (reference sequence). The CDR3 totals 14 residues. The CDR3 here is CASTTGGRTDTQYF. DNA of the CDR3: TGTGCCAGCACCACGGGGGGCCGCACAGATACGCAGTATTTT.

The sample holds one count of this clone. In nucleotides, the CDR3 is TGTGCCAGCAGCCCCGGGGGGACTGAAGCTTTCTTT. This sequence encodes CASSPGGTEAFF. The J gene is TRBJ1-1, the V gene TRBV11-2; tentatively, D is TRBD1 (5 bases). This CDR3 is 12 amino acids long. V lost 5 bases, J lost 5 bases, and 9 bases lay in between. Germline V gives CDR1 SGHAT, CDR2 FQNNGV.

The V call is TRBV5-4, the J call TRBJ2-1; 10 bases are a match to TRBD2. Trimming took 2 bases from V and 4 from J; bases not matched to a gene: 6. CDR1 and CDR2 (germline): SGHNT, YYREEE (reference sequence). This CDR3 contains 16 residues. The chain's CDR3 is CASSFSGGRQYNEQFF. CDR3 sequence (DNA): TGTGCCAGCAGCTTTAGCGGGGGGCGGCAATACAATGAGCAGTTCTTC.